Listed below are T cell receptor beta chains from one sample, sequenced in a study of T cells in Graves' hyperthyroidism and ophthalmopathy. TCRdb re-called the multiplex PCR reads with MiXCR, one entry per CDR3 protein. The sample has 600,000 to 900,000 distinct CDR3 sequences, roughly 17% seen once. Sequenced material: blood. These TCRs come from a young man with Graves' hyperthyroidism. The CDR3 runs from the conserved cysteine through the conserved F or W. Each record gives: V gene, clone size, J gene, D gene, CDR3 protein, CDR3 DNA. The D gene is left open where the match is weak. Expanded clones are given a class, and other clones once, few, many or no size at all.

TRBV7-9	many	TRBJ2-7	.	CASSLALGEQYF	TGTGCCAGCAGCTTAGCGCTGGGAGAGCAGTACTTC
TRBV15	.	TRBJ2-1	TRBD2	CATSRDPGTINEQFF	TGTGCCACCAGCAGAGACCCCGGGACTATCAATGAGCAGTTCTTC
TRBV11-1	few	TRBJ2-4	.	CASSLIVEGRNIQYF	TGTGCCAGCAGCCTTATCGTCGAGGGGAGGAACATTCAGTACTTC
TRBV20-1	.	TRBJ1-1	.	CSARETGNTEAFF	TGCAGTGCTAGAGAAACAGGGAACACTGAAGCTTTCTTT
TRBV7-9	many	TRBJ2-3	.	CASGPGTDTQYF	TGTGCCAGCGGTCCCGGTACAGATACGCAGTATTTT
TRBV29-1	many	TRBJ1-5	TRBD1	CSVVTGYNQPQHF	TGCAGCGTTGTGACAGGGTACAATCAGCCCCAGCATTTT
TRBV20-1	few	TRBJ2-5	TRBD2	CSASSGNQETQYF	TGCAGTGCTAGTAGCGGGAACCAAGAGACCCAGTACTTC
TRBV7-9	.	TRBJ1-3	.	CASSLDLGSGNTIYF	TGTGCCAGCAGCTTAGATCTTGGCTCTGGAAACACCATATATTTT
TRBV12-3/TRBV12-4	.	TRBJ2-2	.	CASSLNRASGNTGELSF	TGTGCCAGCAGTTTAAACAGGGCGAGTGGAAACACCGGGGAGCTGTCTTTT
TRBV28	few	TRBJ2-7	.	CASRPLEGASYEQYF	TGTGCCAGCAGACCCCTAGAGGGAGCTAGCTACGAGCAGTACTTC
TRBV2	many	TRBJ1-6	TRBD1	CASSATGGSSYNSPLHF	TGTGCCAGCAGTGCGACAGGGGGTAGCTCCTATAATTCACCCCTCCACTTT
TRBV6-6	many	TRBJ1-1	.	CASSYGGEGGTEAFF	TGTGCCAGCAGTTACGGAGGGGAAGGTGGCACTGAAGCTTTCTTT
TRBV9	.	TRBJ2-1	.	CASSVAVAERGPGQQGPYNEQFF	TGTGCCAGCAGCGTAGCCGTAGCCGAAAGAGGACCGGGTCAACAGGGACCTTACAATGAGCAGTTCTTC
TRBV6-2/TRBV6-3	many	TRBJ2-5	.	CASSYLTREETQYF	TGTGCCAGCAGTTACCTTACTAGGGAAGAGACCCAGTACTTC
TRBV7-9	.	TRBJ2-1	TRBD2	CASIDSGGVNEQFF	TGTGCCAGCATTGACAGCGGGGGTGTGAATGAGCAGTTCTTC
TRBV7-2	.	TRBJ1-5	.	CASSDSFDQPQHF	TGTGCCAGCTCCGACAGTTTCGATCAGCCCCAGCATTTT
TRBV12-3/TRBV12-4	few	TRBJ1-6	TRBD1	CASSDRGQSPLHF	TGTGCCAGCAGTGACAGGGGACAGTCACCCCTCCACTTT
TRBV11-3	few	TRBJ1-1	.	CASSLLGQLLNTEAFF	TGTGCCAGCAGCTTATTAGGGCAGTTGTTGAACACTGAAGCTTTCTTT
TRBV4-2	few	TRBJ1-1	TRBD1	CASSHPGQANTEAFF	TGTGCCAGCAGCCACCCTGGACAGGCGAACACTGAAGCTTTCTTT
TRBV14	few	TRBJ2-5	.	CASSQEQVGETQYF	TGTGCCAGCAGCCAAGAACAGGTGGGAGAGACCCAGTACTTC
TRBV6-1	many	TRBJ2-2	.	CASRSRTGELFF	TGTGCCAGCAGGTCTAGGACCGGGGAGCTGTTTTTT
TRBV5-5	.	TRBJ2-1	.	CASSSIRDTWGYEQFF	TGTGCCAGCAGCTCTATCCGGGACACCTGGGGGTATGAGCAGTTCTTC
TRBV6-2/TRBV6-3	many	TRBJ1-5	.	CASSYGPAGLQHF	TGTGCCAGCAGTTATGGCCCGGCGGGCCTACAGCATTTT
TRBV6-4	once	TRBJ2-3	.	CASSDRVDTQYF	TGTGCCAGCAGTGACAGGGTCGATACGCAGTATTTT
TRBV6-1	many	TRBJ2-7	.	CASTDYRSEQYF	TGTGCCAGCACAGACTACCGCTCCGAGCAGTACTTC
TRBV6-1	.	TRBJ1-5	TRBD1	CASTKTRGISNQPQHF	TGTGCCAGCACTAAGACCAGGGGGATAAGCAATCAGCCCCAGCATTTT
TRBV28	many	TRBJ1-2	.	CASSPLYRSYGYTF	TGTGCCAGCAGTCCTCTCTACAGATCCTATGGCTACACCTTC
TRBV20-1	many	TRBJ2-7	.	CSASPGGGTAYEQYF	TGCAGTGCTAGCCCTGGGGGGGGGACAGCCTACGAGCAGTACTTC
TRBV20-1	.	TRBJ2-3	TRBD2	CSARDPGTSGTDTQYF	TGCAGTGCTAGAGATCCAGGGACTAGCGGCACAGATACGCAGTATTTT
TRBV4-1	.	TRBJ2-1	.	CASSYSTGNPYNEQFF	TGTGCCAGCAGTTACTCGACCGGGAACCCCTACAATGAGCAGTTCTTC
TRBV15	many	TRBJ2-3	.	CATSKGRNTDTQYF	TGTGCCACCAGCAAAGGACGGAACACAGATACGCAGTATTTT
TRBV30	many	TRBJ2-7	.	CAWSVRGEQYF	TGTGCCTGGAGTGTTCGTGGGGAGCAGTACTTC
TRBV5-4	.	TRBJ2-5	.	CASSSGYEETQYF	TGTGCCAGCAGCTCGGGGTACGAAGAGACCCAGTACTTC
TRBV20-1	.	TRBJ2-2	.	CSVPTTNTGELFF	TGCAGCGTGCCCACTACGAACACCGGGGAGCTGTTTTTT
TRBV11-2	.	TRBJ2-1	.	CASSLMPPLRHYNEQFF	TGTGCCAGCAGCTTAATGCCCCCCCTTAGGCACTACAATGAGCAGTTCTTC
TRBV28	many	TRBJ1-2	.	CASSPLGRGAYGYTF	TGTGCCAGCAGTCCCCTTGGTAGGGGCGCCTATGGCTACACCTTC
TRBV28	few	TRBJ2-7	TRBD1	CASGNLQGTSYEQYF	TGTGCCAGCGGGAACCTACAGGGGACCTCCTACGAGCAGTACTTC
TRBV29-1	many	TRBJ2-3	.	CSARGTDTQYF	TGCAGCGCCCGGGGCACAGATACGCAGTATTTT
TRBV6-5	.	TRBJ2-5	TRBD2	CASSYKGTSVETQYF	TGTGCCAGCAGTTATAAGGGGACTAGCGTCGAGACCCAGTACTTC